This TCR beta chain comes out of a study of technical replicates of blood from several donors. Profiled with immunoSEQ multiplex PCR; TCRdb holds only in-frame clones, not every one. The top ten hold roughly 0.38% of the sample, which has tens of thousands of clones, roughly 94% seen once. From germline, CDR1 is SGHTA and CDR2 FQGNSA. Trimming took off 5 bases at V and 5 bases at J, with 9 bases between the two ends. CDR3 size: 12 residues. The V and J genes are TRBV7-2 and TRBJ1-2; D is unclear. The sample was T cells isolated from PBMCs. The receptor was isolated from a human donor in good health. The CDR3 nucleotides read TGTGCCAGCAGCCCAGGTGGATATGGCTACACCTTC. Translated, it gives CASSPGGYGYTF. The full variable domain, rest sourced from reference TRBV7-2 and TRBJ1-2, is GAGVSQSPSNKVTEKGKDVELRCDPISGHTALYWYRQSLGQGLEFLIYFQGNSAPDKSGLPSDRFSAERTGGSVSTLTIQRTQQEDSAVYLCASSPGGYGYTFGSGTRLTVV.